The 7 T cell receptor beta chains listed next were all sequenced from one sample in a study of human T cells and chemical hapten exposure. TCRdb passed the RACE reads through MiXCR, listing each CDR3 protein once. The sample holds over 80,000 distinct CDR3 sequences; approximately 11% are singletons and the top ten take roughly 1%. Regarding time point: patch test 3, about 24 weeks after DPC sensitization. Treatment reported: therapeutic diphenylcyclopropenone sensitization with weekly scalp DPC. Sample: whole blood, taken in connection with sensitization to the hapten diphenylcyclopropenone (DPC). The receptor set was obtained from a woman in her 30s with alopecia areata. Some clones in this sample may be carry-over from other donors' samples.

This clonotype was picked up many times. CDR3 residues: CSASRTANTEAFF. The CDR3 bases are TGCAGTGCTAGTCGGACAGCTAACACTGAAGCTTTCTTT. The rearrangement joins TRBV20-1 to TRBJ1-1; tentative D call: TRBD1 (6 bases). Germline loops: CDR1 DFQATT, CDR2 SNEGSKA (reference sequence). This CDR3 contains 13 residues. Trimming removed 3 bases from V and 2 bases from J, with 10 bases in between.

This clonotype was seen repeatedly, ten times or more. The J gene is TRBJ1-5, the V gene TRBV18, with 7 bases that match TRBD1. V lost 4 bases to trimming and J lost 7 bases; unmatched junction nucleotides: 4. This CDR3 has 13 residues. Germline-derived CDR1 and CDR2 are KGHSH and LQKENI. The CDR3 DNA follows: TGTGCCAGCTCACAGGGGGCCCAGCAGCCCCAGCATTTT. Amino acid sequence: CASSQGAQQPQHF.

The V call is TRBV9, the J call TRBJ2-5; the match to TRBD2 covers 8 bases. The CDR3 sequence is 15 residues long. Germline values: CDR1 SGDLS, CDR2 YYNGEE. Trimming removed 0 bases from V and 4 bases from J; junction bases left unmatched: 5. The CDR3 DNA reads as TGTGCCAGCAGCGTAGCGGGAGGGCCCTTAGAGACCCAGTACTTC. Amino acids: CASSVAGGPLETQYF.

This clonotype was found many times. At one of its ends the junction is not consistent with the germline gene, which may arise from a read error. V and J are TRBV28 and TRBJ2-5, with 8 bases matching TRBD1. CDR1 is MDHEN and CDR2 is SYDVKM in the germline V gene. The CDR3 has 16 residues. DNA of the CDR3: TGTGACAGCAGTTTGTATGGACAGGGCCAACAAGAGACCCAGTACTTC. It yields the protein CDSSLYGQGQQETQYF.

This clonotype was found many times. This rearrangement joins TRBV7-9 to TRBJ2-1; possible D gene TRBD1, 6 bases. The CDR3 covers 15 residues. V was pared by 0 bases and J by 5 bases, with 11 bases between. The germline V gene encodes CDR1 SEHNR and CDR2 FQNEAQ (reference sequence). The CDR3 nucleotides are TGTGCCAGCAGCTTAGCCCAGGGGCAGAACAATGAGCAGTTCTTC. Translating it yields CASSLAQGQNNEQFF.

This clonotype was detected ten times or more. The chain links TRBV7-2 to TRBJ2-3; 7 bases map to TRBD2. The CDR3 length is 16 residues. In germline, CDR1 is SGHTA, CDR2 FQGNSA. Trimming at V came to 3 bases and at J to 1 base, leaving 7 bases not matched to a gene. The CDR3 DNA reads as TGTGCCAGCAGCTTGTTAGCGGGTCCCCGCACAGATACGCAGTATTTT. Amino acid sequence: CASSLLAGPRTDTQYF.

The chain has TRBV6-5 and TRBJ2-5; D is uncertain. The V end was cut by 4 bases, the J end by 4 bases, with 16 bases between. The CDR3 spans 15 residues. The germline gives CDR1 MNHEY, CDR2 SVGAGI. Written as DNA, the CDR3 is TGTGCCAGCAGTTTGAGTTTATCGGGCGGAGAGACCCAGTACTTC. This translates into CASSLSLSGGETQYF.